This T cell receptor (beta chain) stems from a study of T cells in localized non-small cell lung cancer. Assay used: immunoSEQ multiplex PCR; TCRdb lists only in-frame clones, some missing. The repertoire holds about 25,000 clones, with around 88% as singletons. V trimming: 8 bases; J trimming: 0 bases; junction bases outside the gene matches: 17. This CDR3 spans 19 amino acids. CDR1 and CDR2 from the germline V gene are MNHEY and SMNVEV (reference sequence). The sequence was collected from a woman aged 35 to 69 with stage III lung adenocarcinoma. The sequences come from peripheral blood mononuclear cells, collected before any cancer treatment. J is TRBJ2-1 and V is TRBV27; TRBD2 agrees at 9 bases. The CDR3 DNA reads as TGTGCCAGCCTCCGTAGGGCTAGCGGGATCTTTAGCTCCTACAATGAGCAGTTCTTC. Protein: CASLRRASGIFSSYNEQFF.